Below are 5 T cell receptor beta chains sequenced from a single sample in a study of T cells in Graves' hyperthyroidism and ophthalmopathy. Amplification of TCR beta CDR3 regions was performed using RNA transcripts as template. The study used the HTBI primer set for a first-round RT-PCR of the TCR CDR3. TCRdb analysed the multiplex PCR reads with MiXCR anew, one entry per CDR3 protein. The sample shows about 640,000 distinct CDR3 sequences, roughly 20% of them seen only once. The sample consisted of blood. These receptors all stem from a young man with Graves' ophthalmopathy.

The chain recombines TRBV9 with TRBJ2-7; the match to TRBD2 covers 10 bases. The CDR3 has 16 amino acids. V lost 0 bases and J lost 3; bases outside the gene matches: 6. Germline V gives CDR1 SGDLS, CDR2 YYNGEE. CDR3 region: CASSVAVAGGFYEQYF. CDR3 coding DNA: TGTGCCAGCAGCGTAGCAGTAGCGGGAGGATTCTACGAGCAGTACTTC.

This clonotype was seen at least ten times. The V and J genes are TRBV5-1 and TRBJ2-1; D is undetermined. This CDR3 comprises 13 residues. CDR1 SGHRS and CDR2 YFSETQ come from the germline V gene. Trimming removed 0 bases from V and 8 bases from J, with 9 bases in between. CDR3 region: CASSLGEGYEQFF. The CDR3 DNA reads as TGCGCCAGCAGCTTGGGGGAAGGGTATGAGCAGTTCTTC.

This clonotype was seen ten or more times. At one end the junction does not follow the germline gene, possibly because of a read error. This chain connects TRBV20-1 to TRBJ1-6; D perhaps matches TRBD1 (5 bases). Germline V gene data show CDR1 as DFQATT and CDR2 as SNEGSKA (reference sequence). CDR3 length: 13 amino acids. CDR3 residues: CSARSGYSSPLHF. DNA of the CDR3: TGCAGTGCTAGATCAGGGTATAGTTCACCCCTCCACTTT.

Ten or more counts support this clonotype. The chain joins TRBV20-1 to TRBJ2-2, with 8 bases aligning to TRBD2. Germline trimming cut 6 bases from V and 1 base from J; bases unmatched to any gene: 4. Germline CDR1 reads DFQATT; CDR2 reads SNEGSKA (reference sequence). The CDR3 is 14 residues long. The CDR3 sequence is CSAEREKNTGELFF. The CDR3 bases are TGCAGTGCCGAGCGGGAGAAGAACACCGGGGAGCTGTTTTTT.

The chain is built from TRBV15 and TRBJ2-3; 9 nucleotides match TRBD1. V was clipped by 0 bases and J by 7 bases; unmatched bases: 8. The germline gives CDR1 LNHNV, CDR2 YYDKDF (reference sequence). This CDR3 has 16 amino acids. CDR3 residues: CATSRDFGTGTHTQYF. CDR3 DNA: TGTGCCACCAGCAGAGACTTTGGGACAGGGACACATACGCAGTATTTT.